This T cell receptor (beta chain) is drawn from a study of T cell repertoires in cytomegalovirus infection. For the study at large: It can be stated that public TCR beta signatures indicated CMV infection as well as a matching HLA type. Study results and limitations: HLA-C-restricted CMV clonotypes gave the most frequent clonotype in two of eight donors.

TCRdb reprocessed the reads via MiXCR and lists one record per CDR3 protein. The profile covers hundreds of thousands of distinct CDR3 sequences, with 15% to 20% appearing a single time and more than 10% taken by the ten largest. The CDR3 extends over 16 amino acids. Between the trimmed V and J ends, which lost 0 bases and 3 bases, there was a span of 15 bases. Germline V gene sequence: CDR1 MGHRA, CDR2 YSYEKL. This clonotype was picked up many times. Its antigen remains unknown. V usage is TRBV4-1 and J usage is TRBJ2-7; D might be TRBD2 (6 bases). Material: PBMCs. The origin of this receptor is a human donor in good health (CMV status not recorded). Some clones in this sample may be carry-over from other donors' samples. CDR3 loop: CASSQERIGRFYEQYF. CDR3 in DNA: TGCGCCAGCAGCCAAGAGCGAATCGGGAGATTCTACGAGCAGTACTTC.